A selection of T cell receptor beta chains follows, all from one sample in a study of beta chain features in type 1 diabetes. Repertoires were generated with immunoSEQ multiplex PCR, while TCRdb's copy carries only in-frame clones and drops some. The table lists roughly 330,000 clones, about 11% of them singletons. Sequenced input: naive CD4+ T cells from blood. The receptors were sampled from a woman between 25 and 40 years old in good health. The conserved cysteine and the conserved F or W are not part of the CDR3 here. The D gene is left open where the match is weak.

>TRBV5-1|-
ASSLAGGGADTQY
>TRBV9|TRBD2
ASSVGNSGRVGNEQF
>TRBV11-2|TRBD1
ASSRQGFTEAF
>TRBV6-6|-
ASSYKGRAPLEQY
>TRBV6-5|-
ASSYSREYNEQF
>TRBV4-3|-
ASSGENLAGSLNEQF
>TRBV30|TRBD2
AWSSGGSYNEQF
>TRBV7-2|TRBD2
ASSLVWTSGTLYNEQF
>TRBV9|TRBD1
ASSVAGQHAETQY
>TRBV7-2|-
ASSKSGSYEQY
>TRBV2|-
ASSELGRNYGYT
>TRBV27|TRBD2
ASSPTTSGSTDTQY
>TRBV7-2|TRBD2
ASSPPGLAGTDTQY
>TRBV30|-
AWSVRSGANTEAF
>TRBV5-4|TRBD2
ASSKQAGVSTDTQY
>TRBV28|-
ASSLGHYTQY
>TRBV15|TRBD2
ATRGLAGGPTGELF